The rows below give T cell receptor beta chains drawn from one sample of a study of blood T cell repertoires in COVID-19. Profiling relied on immunoSEQ multiplex PCR, and the TCRdb table lists in-frame clones only, not all of them. The table shows more than 150,000 clones, with about four fifths occurring only once. Specimen: peripheral blood. The origin of the receptors is a woman of 80 years or more with COVID-19, enrolled during active disease. Each CDR3 is given with its conserved first and last residue. A D gene is named only where the DNA matches it firmly. The size of a clone is reported for some rows only, either as once, few or many, or as a class for expanded clones.

J gene,V gene,clone size,D gene,CDR3 DNA,CDR3 protein
TRBJ2-5,TRBV4-2,once,TRBD2,TGTGCCAGCAGCCAAGACGGCGGGAGGGCCGGGGGGTTGGAGACCCAGTACTTC,CASSQDGGRAGGLETQYF
TRBJ2-5,TRBV11-3,-,-,TGTGCCAGCAGCCGAAGCGGCCAAGAGACCCAGTACTTC,CASSRSGQETQYF
TRBJ2-5,TRBV9,few,-,TGTGCCAGCAGCAGAAGCGCCCAAGGGGCCCGGTACTTC,CASSRSAQGARYF
TRBJ1-4,TRBV18,-,-,TGTGCCAGCTCGCTCAGGGATGAAAAACTGTTTTTT,CASSLRDEKLFF
TRBJ1-2,TRBV4-1,-,TRBD1,TGCGCCAGCAGCCAGGTCCTCCGGGACAGGGCATTAACTGGCTACACCTTC,CASSQVLRDRALTGYTF
TRBJ2-7,TRBV9,-,-,TGTGCCAGCAGCATGACAGGTGCAGGCTACGAGCAGTACTTC,CASSMTGAGYEQYF
TRBJ2-3,TRBV7-2,-,TRBD2,TGTGCCAGCAGCTTATCTAGCGGGGGGGCCGGTGATACGCAGTATTTT,CASSLSSGGAGDTQYF
TRBJ1-4,TRBV9,-,-,TGTGCCAGCAGCGTAGGACAGTTAAATGAAAAACTGTTTTTT,CASSVGQLNEKLFF
TRBJ1-6,TRBV18,once,TRBD1,TGTGCCAGCTCAAGTGGACAGGGTGAGCATTCACCCCTCCACTTT,CASSSGQGEHSPLHF
TRBJ2-7,TRBV2,-,TRBD2,TGTGCCAGCAGCCCCCTCCTAGCGGGGGGGTACGAGGGGTACGAGCAGTACTTC,CASSPLLAGGYEGYEQYF
TRBJ2-7,TRBV5-1,-,-,TGCGCCAGCAGAGTAGGGGGTGGCTACGAGCAGTACTTC,CASRVGGGYEQYF
TRBJ1-5,TRBV6-2/TRBV6-3,-,-,TGTGCCAGCAGTTTTCGGAGCAATCAGCCCCAGCATTTT,CASSFRSNQPQHF